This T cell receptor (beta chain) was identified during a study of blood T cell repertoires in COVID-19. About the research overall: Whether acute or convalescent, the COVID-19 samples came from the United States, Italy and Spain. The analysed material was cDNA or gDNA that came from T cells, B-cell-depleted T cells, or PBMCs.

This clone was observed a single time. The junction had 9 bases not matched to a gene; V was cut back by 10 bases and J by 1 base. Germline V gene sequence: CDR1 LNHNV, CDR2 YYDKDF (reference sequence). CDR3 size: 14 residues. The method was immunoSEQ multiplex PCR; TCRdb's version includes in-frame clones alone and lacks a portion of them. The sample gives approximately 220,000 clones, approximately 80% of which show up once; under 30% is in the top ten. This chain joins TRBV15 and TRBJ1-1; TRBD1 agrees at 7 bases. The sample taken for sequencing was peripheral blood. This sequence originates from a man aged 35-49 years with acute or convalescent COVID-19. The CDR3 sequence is CAILKGASNTEAFF. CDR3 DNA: TGTGCCATTTTAAAGGGGGCGTCGAACACTGAAGCTTTCTTT.